The 22 T cell receptor beta chains below all came from one sample that was sequenced in a study of shared clonotypes between healthy human individuals. TCRdb keeps only in-frame clones here, not all; method: immunoSEQ multiplex PCR. The sample lists roughly 500,000 clones; 79% were seen once. The sequencing sample was made of PBMCs. These receptor sequences come from a woman aged 40 to 50 in good health. Some clones in this sample may be carry-over from other donors' samples.

V and J are TRBV6-1 and TRBJ1-1, with a possible D match to TRBD1 (5 bases). The CDR3 sequence is 14 residues long. Trimming left V 0 bases short and J 0 bases short, with 5 bases between. Germline values: CDR1 MNHNS, CDR2 SASEGT. CDR3 sequence: CASSEAGVNTEAFF. In DNA form, the CDR3 reads TGTGCCAGCAGTGAAGCAGGGGTGAACACTGAAGCTTTCTTT.

CDR3: CAQNTSRPNQETQYF. The CDR3 nucleotides read TGTGCCCAAAATACCAGTCGACCGAACCAAGAGACCCAGTACTTC. This sequence joins TRBV30 and TRBJ2-5; D remains ambiguous. In germline, CDR1 is GTSNPN, CDR2 SVGIG (reference sequence). The CDR3 covers 15 residues. Deletions cut 8 bases from V and 0 bases from J, with 19 bases between.

This clone was seen just once. CDR3 nucleotides: TGCGCCAGCAGCTTGGCGGACGGGACAGGGTTTGATGAAGCTTTCTTT. Its translation: CASSLADGTGFDEAFF. The chain joins TRBV5-1 to TRBJ1-1; 9 positions agree with TRBD1. With V trimmed by 0 bases and J by 7 bases, 10 bases remained unmatched. The CDR3 is 16 amino acids. Germline CDR1 is SGHRS and CDR2 is YFSETQ.

This chain links TRBV7-6 with TRBJ2-3; the match to TRBD1 covers 9 bases. The trim removed 1 base at V and 1 base at J, leaving 9 bases unmatched. The length of the CDR3 is 18 residues. Germline values: CDR1 SGHVS, CDR2 FNYEAQ. The CDR3 DNA follows: TGTGCCAGCAGCTTAGGGATTCCGGGACAGGGAGGCACAGATACGCAGTATTTT. Amino acid sequence: CASSLGIPGQGGTDTQYF.

V gene TRBV6-1 combines with J gene TRBJ1-1; 9 bases map to TRBD1. The ends lost 11 bases at V and 0 bases at J; junction bases unmatched: 4. The CDR3 spans 13 residues. Germline CDR1 and CDR2: MNHNS and SASEGT. In DNA form, the CDR3 reads TGTGCCGGCCGGACAGGGGTGAACACTGAAGCTTTCTTT. It translates to CAGRTGVNTEAFF.

J is TRBJ2-1 and V is TRBV4-1; 13 nucleotides line up with TRBD2. The CDR3 is 16 amino acids. V shed 2 bases and J 4 bases; nucleotides not matched to a gene: 2. CDR1 and CDR2 from the germline V gene are MGHRA and YSYEKL. The DNA of the CDR3 is TGCGCCAGCAGCCAAACTAGCGGGAGGGGTTACAATGAGCAGTTCTTC. Its translation is CASSQTSGRGYNEQFF.

The V gene is TRBV5-1, the J gene TRBJ2-7; D uncertain. The germline V and J ends were trimmed by 1 base and 1 base, with 9 bases remaining between them. The CDR3 has 14 amino acids. Germline assignment: CDR1 SGHRS and CDR2 YFSETQ. CDR3 nucleotides: TGCGCCAGCAGCTTGCGATGGGGTTCCTACGAGCAGTACTTC. Residues: CASSLRWGSYEQYF.

The chain uses TRBV2 and TRBJ2-1; 10 nucleotides match TRBD2. Germline assignment: CDR1 SNHLY and CDR2 FYNNEI. The trim removed 8 bases at V and 16 bases at J, leaving 17 bases unmatched. The CDR3 has 14 residues. CDR3 DNA: TGTGCCAGCTTAGGACTAGCGGAGATTCTGGGGTTATTCTTC. It yields the protein CASLGLAEILGLFF.

The rearrangement links TRBV27 to TRBJ2-3; 7 bases are shared with TRBD2. CDR1 is MNHEY, CDR2 SMNVEV, per germline (reference sequence). The CDR3 length is 15 residues. The ends lost 6 bases at V and 5 bases at J; junction bases unmatched: 11. The CDR3 DNA is TGTGCCAGCAGACCCCAACTAGCGAGCTTAGATACGCAGTATTTT. This translates into CASRPQLASLDTQYF.

The J gene is TRBJ1-1, the V gene TRBV7-9; no clear D gene. V lost 5 bases and J lost 10, with 14 bases in between. Germline values: CDR1 SEHNR, CDR2 FQNEAQ (reference sequence). The CDR3 is made up of 12 amino acids. In DNA form, the CDR3 reads TGTGCCAGCAGCCTCGACTTGAATCGAGCTTTCTTT. Encoded protein: CASSLDLNRAFF.

This clone was counted a few times. This sequence joins TRBV28 and TRBJ2-2, with D unresolved. The V end lost 8 bases, the J end lost 7 bases, and 14 bases lay between the germline ends. CDR1 and CDR2 (germline): MDHEN, SYDVKM. CDR3 length: 13 amino acids. The CDR3 here is CASRPMGIGELFF. Here the CDR3 DNA reads TGTGCCAGCCGACCGATGGGGATCGGGGAGCTGTTTTTT.

The rearrangement uses TRBV9 and TRBJ1-1; 7 nucleotides match TRBD1. V gave up 0 bases and J gave up 3 bases; unmatched junction bases: 5. Germline loops: CDR1 SGDLS, CDR2 YYNGEE. This CDR3 contains 15 residues. The chain's CDR3 is CASSVAVGGYTEAFF. The CDR3 coding sequence is TGTGCCAGCAGCGTAGCGGTAGGGGGCTACACTGAAGCTTTCTTT.

The V call is TRBV7-2, the J call TRBJ2-2; 8 nucleotides match TRBD2. Germline-derived CDR1 and CDR2 are SGHTA and FQGNSA. V was clipped by 5 bases and J by 1 base; unmatched bases: 3. The CDR3 length is 15 residues. This chain's CDR3 is CASSITSGNTGELFF. The CDR3 DNA reads as TGTGCCAGCAGCATCACTAGCGGGAACACCGGGGAGCTGTTTTTT.

V is TRBV9 and J is TRBJ2-1, with a tentative D call TRBD2 (6 bases). The CDR3 sequence is 18 residues long. Trimming shortened V by 0 bases and J by 1 base, and 17 bases separated the two germline ends. Germline CDR1 is SGDLS and CDR2 is YYNGEE. This chain's CDR3 is CASSVDLFGSLSYNEQFF. CDR3 sequence (DNA): TGTGCCAGCAGCGTAGACCTCTTCGGGAGTTTATCCTACAATGAGCAGTTCTTC.

The chain combines TRBV6-1 with TRBJ2-7; 8 nucleotides agree with TRBD1. CDR1 is MNHNS, CDR2 SASEGT, per germline. The V segment lost 6 bases and the J segment 7 bases; nucleotides outside the gene matches: 5. The CDR3 is made up of 12 amino acids. The CDR3 DNA reads TGTGCCAGCAGGACAGGGGCGGGGGAGCAGTACTTC. Residues: CASRTGAGEQYF.

The V and J genes are TRBV9 and TRBJ2-5, with 9 bases fitting TRBD1. Germline lookup yields CDR1 SGDLS and CDR2 YYNGEE. Trimming cost V 7 bases and J 5 bases; bases outside gene matches: 15. The CDR3 contains 16 residues. CDR3 nucleotide sequence: TGTGCCAGCTCCCCCGGGGGACAGGGCCTTTTGGAGACCCAGTACTTC. This translates into CASSPGGQGLLETQYF.

The chain uses TRBV5-5 and TRBJ2-7, with 7 bases lining up with TRBD1. V gave up 0 bases and J gave up 6 bases; unmatched junction bases: 3. Germline V gives CDR1 SGHKS, CDR2 YYEKEE (reference sequence). The CDR3 sequence is 13 residues long. The CDR3 reads CASSLAGTAEQYF. The CDR3 DNA follows: TGTGCCAGCAGCTTGGCAGGGACAGCCGAGCAGTACTTC. Combining the CDR3 with reference TRBV5-5 and TRBJ2-7 gives the whole variable domain DAGVTQSPTHLIKTRGQQVTLRCSPISGHKSVSWYQQVLGQGPQFIFQYYEKEERGRGNFPDRFSARQFPNYSSELNVNALLLGDSALYLCASSLAGTAEQYFGPGTRLTVT.

The V and J genes are TRBV5-8 and TRBJ2-5; D is uncertain. CDR1 SGHTS and CDR2 YDEGEE come from the germline V gene. V was pared by 4 bases and J by 1 base, with 14 bases between. CDR3 length: 15 amino acids. CDR3 sequence (DNA): TGTGCCAGCAGCCCTCAGCCCGGGTCCCAAGAGACCCAGTACTTC. Its translation: CASSPQPGSQETQYF.

The chain joins TRBV28 to TRBJ2-1; 8 nucleotides agree with TRBD2. Germline CDR1 reads MDHEN; CDR2 reads SYDVKM. The CDR3 totals 17 residues. V lost 5 bases and J lost 0; bases outside the gene matches: 9. The CDR3 DNA reads as TGTGCCAGCAGTACCTTTAGCGGGACAAGCTCCTACAATGAGCAGTTCTTC. It specifies CASSTFSGTSSYNEQFF.

The chain has TRBV5-4 and TRBJ2-3; weak D call: TRBD1 (6 bases). V was cut by 4 bases and J by 2 bases, with 11 bases left in between. CDR1 and CDR2 from the germline V gene are SGHNT and YYREEE (reference sequence). The CDR3 has 14 residues. CDR3 DNA sequence: TGTGCCAGCAGCCCCAGGGGTCCCACAGATACGCAGTATTTT. It is translated as CASSPRGPTDTQYF. The complete variable domain, with remaining parts taken from reference TRBV5-4 and TRBJ2-3, reads ETGVTQSPTHLIKTRGQQVTLRCSSQSGHNTVSWYQQALGQGPQFIFQYYREEENGRGNFPPRFSGLQFPNYSSELNVNALELDDSALYLCASSPRGPTDTQYFGPGTRLTVL.

This chain connects TRBV7-8 to TRBJ1-1, with a possible D match to TRBD1 (5 bases). V was pared by 5 bases and J by 0 bases, with 10 bases between. This CDR3 region has 14 residues. The germline V gene encodes CDR1 SGHVS and CDR2 FQNEAQ. This chain's CDR3 is CASSRGTVNTEAFF. CDR3 DNA: TGTGCCAGCAGCAGAGGGACGGTGAACACTGAAGCTTTCTTT.

Comment on this clone: Other DNA sequences in the same sample also yield this CDR3. This rearrangement joins TRBV7-9 to TRBJ1-5; D is unclear. V was shortened by 5 bases and J by 0 bases, with 5 bases between the two germline ends. In germline, CDR1 is SEHNR, CDR2 FQNEAQ (reference sequence). There are 13 residues in the CDR3. CDR3 amino acids: CASSLDSNQPQHF. The DNA of the CDR3 is TGTGCCAGCAGCCTCGATAGCAATCAGCCCCAGCATTTT.